This T cell receptor (beta chain) was captured in a study of STAT3 mutations in large granular lymphocyte leukemia. On the study more broadly: Roughly half of the longitudinally sequenced T-LGLL patients carried detectable canonical activating STAT3 mutations.

Per germline, CDR1 LNHDA and CDR2 SQIVND (reference sequence). The CDR3 contains 14 residues. Trimming pared 4 bases from V and 4 bases from J, leaving 11 bases between. Turning to this clone: Antigen unknown.

Study results and caveats: Suggested: STAT3 mutation was not the ancestral event for these clonal expansions. In T-cell large granular lymphocyte leukemia, about half of patients showed multiple immunodominant subclonotypes.

Each sample's TCRbeta library yielded on average around 42,000 productive templates. Data came from immunoSEQ multiplex PCR; TCRdb stores just in-frame clones and leaves some out. The table records approximately 9,100 clones, 92% of them present only once. The sequence was collected from a man aged 60-69 years with T-cell large granular lymphocyte leukemia. Some clones in this sample may be carry-over from other donors' samples. The specimen was peripheral blood mononuclear cells. The gene calls are TRBV19 and TRBJ1-5; no clear D gene. In DNA form, the CDR3 reads TGTGCCAGTAGTAAAAATAGACGTAATCAGCCCCAGCATTTT. This gives the protein CASSKNRRNQPQHF.